This TCR beta chain was sequenced for a study of T cell responses to AZD1222 COVID-19 vaccine. To note about this clone: The antigen is not known.

Points from the study as a whole: Baseline antibody screening turned up just a handful of seropositive AZD1222 recipients. Clonal diversity may have been underestimated in mostly white British donors.

The V gene end was trimmed by 6 bases and the J gene end by 0 bases; junction bases not matched to a gene: 8. Germline V CDR1 and CDR2: SQVTM, ANQGSEA. The CDR3 sequence is 14 residues long. The repertoire was sequenced with immunoSEQ multiplex PCR; TCRdb's copy has only in-frame clones and lacks some. The sample consists of 120,000 or so clones, over 75% of them appearing once. The origin of this receptor is an adult in good health. The chain recombines TRBV29-1 with TRBJ2-7; 7 bases align to TRBD2. The source was peripheral blood, collected on day 0 of AZD1222 vaccination. In nucleotides, the CDR3 is TGCAGCGTCCCCGGGGACTACCGCTCCTACGAGCAGTACTTC. It translates to CSVPGDYRSYEQYF.